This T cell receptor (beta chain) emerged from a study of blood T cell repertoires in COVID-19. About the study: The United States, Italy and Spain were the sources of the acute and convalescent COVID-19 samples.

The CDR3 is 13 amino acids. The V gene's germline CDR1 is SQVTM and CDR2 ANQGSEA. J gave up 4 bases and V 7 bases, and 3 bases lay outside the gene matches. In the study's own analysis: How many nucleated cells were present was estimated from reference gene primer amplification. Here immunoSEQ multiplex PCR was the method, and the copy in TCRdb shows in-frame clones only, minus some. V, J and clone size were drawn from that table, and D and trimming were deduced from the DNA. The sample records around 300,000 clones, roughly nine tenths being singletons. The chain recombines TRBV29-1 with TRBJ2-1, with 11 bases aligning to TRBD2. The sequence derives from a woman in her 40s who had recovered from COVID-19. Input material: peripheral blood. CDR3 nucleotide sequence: TGCAGCGGTGGACTAGCGGGTTACAATGAGCAGTTCTTC. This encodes CSGGLAGYNEQFF.